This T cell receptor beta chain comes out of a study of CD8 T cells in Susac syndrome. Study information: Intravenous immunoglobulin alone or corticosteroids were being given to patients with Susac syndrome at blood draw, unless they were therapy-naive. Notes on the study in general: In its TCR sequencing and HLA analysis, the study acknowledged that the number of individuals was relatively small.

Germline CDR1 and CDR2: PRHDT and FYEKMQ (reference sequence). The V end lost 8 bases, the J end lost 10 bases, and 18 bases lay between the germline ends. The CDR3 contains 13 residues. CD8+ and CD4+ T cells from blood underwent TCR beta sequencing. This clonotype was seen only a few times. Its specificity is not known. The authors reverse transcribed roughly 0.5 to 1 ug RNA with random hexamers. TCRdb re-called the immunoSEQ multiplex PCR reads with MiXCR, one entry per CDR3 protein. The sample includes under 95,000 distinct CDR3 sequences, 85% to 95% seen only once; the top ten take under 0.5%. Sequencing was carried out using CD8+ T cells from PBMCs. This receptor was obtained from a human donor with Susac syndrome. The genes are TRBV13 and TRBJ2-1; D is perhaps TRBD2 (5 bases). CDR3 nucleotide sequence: TGTGCCAGCCGCGCACGGGCGACTAACGAGCAGTTCTTC. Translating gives CASRARATNEQFF.